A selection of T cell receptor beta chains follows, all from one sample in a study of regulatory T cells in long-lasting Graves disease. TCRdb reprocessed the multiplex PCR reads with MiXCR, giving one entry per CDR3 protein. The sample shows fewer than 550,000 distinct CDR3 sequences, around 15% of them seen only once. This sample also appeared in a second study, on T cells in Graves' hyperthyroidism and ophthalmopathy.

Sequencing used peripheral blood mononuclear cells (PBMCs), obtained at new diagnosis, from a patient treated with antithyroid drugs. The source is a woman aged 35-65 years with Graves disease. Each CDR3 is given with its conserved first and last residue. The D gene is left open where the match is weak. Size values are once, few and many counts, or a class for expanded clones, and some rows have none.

CAIPPAYGYTF TGTGCCATCCCTCCGGCCTATGGCTACACCTTC NA TRBJ1-2 many TRBV18
CASSLFSRFRNGEQFF TGTGCCAGCAGTTTATTCTCCCGTTTCCGTAACGGTGAGCAGTTCTTC NA TRBJ2-1 many TRBV28
CASSTRLRGPNENTQYF TGTGCCAGCAGCACTCGCCTGCGGGGGCCCAACGAGAATACGCAGTATTTT NA TRBJ2-3 NA TRBV11-2
CASSVTGVQNEQFF TGTGCCAGCAGCGTAACAGGGGTCCAAAATGAGCAGTTCTTC TRBD1 TRBJ2-1 NA TRBV7-6
CASSPLGLQETQYF TGTGCCAGCAGTCCTCTCGGGCTCCAAGAGACCCAGTACTTC NA TRBJ2-5 few TRBV12-3/TRBV12-4
CASSEVVFSRGRNTEAFF TGTGCCAGCAGTGAAGTGGTTTTCAGCCGGGGGAGGAACACTGAAGCTTTCTTT NA TRBJ1-1 many TRBV6-1
CATSESLAGAYNEQFF TGTGCCACCAGTGAATCACTAGCGGGAGCTTACAATGAGCAGTTCTTC TRBD2 TRBJ2-1 NA TRBV24-1
CASSLLAGGIDTQYF TGTGCCAGCAGTCTCCTAGCGGGGGGGATAGATACGCAGTATTTT TRBD2 TRBJ2-3 many TRBV6-1
CASSLEGTGLYEQYF TGCGCCAGCAGCTTGGAGGGGACAGGGTTGTACGAGCAGTACTTC TRBD1 TRBJ2-7 many TRBV5-1
CASSFAQGRYQETQYF TGTGCCAGCAGTTTTGCGCAGGGGCGCTACCAAGAGACCCAGTACTTC NA TRBJ2-5 NA TRBV28
CSVDPLSSPRDSGAPSYNEQFF TGCAGCGTTGATCCCTTGTCGTCCCCTCGGGATAGCGGGGCCCCCTCCTACAATGAGCAGTTCTTC TRBD2 TRBJ2-1 few TRBV29-1
CAWSVGDYSNQPQHF TGTGCCTGGAGTGTTGGGGACTATAGCAATCAGCCCCAGCATTTT NA TRBJ1-5 NA TRBV30
CASSPLTVLGEQYF TGTGCCAGCTCACCCCTGACAGTCTTAGGCGAGCAGTACTTC NA TRBJ2-7 NA TRBV18
CASSSPRYEQYF TGTGCCAGCAGTTCCCCGAGGTACGAGCAGTACTTC NA TRBJ2-7 NA TRBV28
CASSPLNSNQPQHF TGTGCCAGCAGTCCCCTTAATAGCAATCAGCCCCAGCATTTT NA TRBJ1-5 many TRBV12-3/TRBV12-4
CASSSPSGVSYNEQFF TGCGCCAGCAGCTCACCTTCGGGGGTGTCCTACAATGAGCAGTTCTTC NA TRBJ2-1 few TRBV5-1
CAWSSEIYEQYF TGTGCCTGGAGTAGTGAAATCTACGAGCAGTACTTC NA TRBJ2-7 few TRBV30
CASSLGGGGALNTEAFF TGTGCCAGCAGTTTAGGAGGTGGGGGGGCCCTGAACACTGAAGCTTTCTTT NA TRBJ1-1 many TRBV12-3/TRBV12-4
CASSPRTSANSADTQYF TGTGCCAGCTCACCCCGGACCAGCGCTAACTCTGCAGATACGCAGTATTTT NA TRBJ2-3 many TRBV18
CASSGQRQETQYF TGTGCCAGCAGTGGACAGAGACAAGAGACCCAGTACTTC NA TRBJ2-5 many TRBV2
CASSPDRVGNYGYTF TGTGCCAGCAGTCCCGACAGGGTGGGAAACTATGGCTACACCTTC TRBD1 TRBJ1-2 many TRBV27
CASSLTGTRGDEQFF TGTGCCAGCAGCTTGACCGGGACTAGAGGCGATGAGCAGTTCTTC TRBD2 TRBJ2-1 many TRBV7-3
CASRRWNEPGTDHYEQYF TGTGCCAGCAGAAGGTGGAACGAACCCGGGACAGATCACTACGAGCAGTACTTC TRBD1 TRBJ2-7 few TRBV6-1
CASWDHSGNTIYF TGTGCCTCCTGGGACCACTCTGGAAACACCATATATTTT NA TRBJ1-3 NA TRBV10-3
CASRAGLNTGELFF TGTGCCAGCAGGGCAGGATTGAACACCGGGGAGCTGTTTTTT NA TRBJ2-2 NA TRBV12-3/TRBV12-4
CASSPQEPWLGEQYF TGTGCCAGCTCACCTCAGGAGCCCTGGCTGGGGGAGCAGTACTTC NA TRBJ2-7 NA TRBV18
CASSLGRDRRNTGELFF TGTGCCAGCAGCTTAGGAAGGGACAGGCGGAACACCGGGGAGCTGTTTTTT TRBD1 TRBJ2-2 many TRBV7-2
CASSEESLRGETQYF TGTGCCAGCAGTGAAGAGTCCTTACGGGGGGAGACCCAGTACTTC NA TRBJ2-5 many TRBV6-1
CASRTGDWEPQHF TGTGCCAGCAGGACAGGGGATTGGGAGCCCCAGCATTTT TRBD1 TRBJ1-5 many TRBV6-1
CAWSVPLGRYTDTQYF TGTGCCTGGAGTGTACCCCTGGGACGGTACACAGATACGCAGTATTTT NA TRBJ2-3 many TRBV30
CAISESPTTYEQYF TGTGCCATCAGTGAGTCGCCCACCACCTACGAGCAGTACTTC NA TRBJ2-7 many TRBV10-3
CASSAETNTIYF TGTGCCAGCAGTGCGGAGACGAACACCATATATTTT NA TRBJ1-3 many TRBV2
CASSSRDYPTSQETQYF TGCGCCAGCAGCTCCCGGGACTACCCGACGAGTCAAGAGACCCAGTACTTC TRBD2 TRBJ2-5 NA TRBV5-1
CASSQVASLHGYTF TGTGCCAGCAGCCAAGTTGCCAGTTTGCATGGCTACACCTTC NA TRBJ1-2 NA TRBV3-1
CASKTGQGLVGNQPQHF TGTGCCAGCAAAACGGGACAGGGGTTGGTGGGCAATCAGCCCCAGCATTTT TRBD1 TRBJ1-5 few TRBV12-3/TRBV12-4
CASSPLSGGLGDEQFF TGTGCCAGCAGCCCCCTTAGCGGGGGGCTAGGAGATGAGCAGTTCTTC TRBD2 TRBJ2-1 many TRBV27
CASSLDMWNTEAFF TGCGCCAGCAGCTTGGATATGTGGAACACTGAAGCTTTCTTT NA TRBJ1-1 many TRBV5-1
CASSFWGRDTEAFF TGTGCCAGCAGTTTCTGGGGCAGGGACACTGAAGCTTTCTTT NA TRBJ1-1 many TRBV12-3/TRBV12-4
CASILGELAGYTF TGTGCCAGCATCCTGGGGGAGCTGGCGGGCTACACCTTC NA TRBJ1-2 many TRBV2
CASSANSNQPQHF TGCGCCAGCAGTGCCAATAGCAATCAGCCCCAGCATTTT NA TRBJ1-5 few TRBV10-2
CAISDGRANYGYTF TGTGCCATCAGCGACGGCAGGGCGAACTATGGCTACACCTTC NA TRBJ1-2 many TRBV10-3
CASSQLAGGPGTGELFF TGTGCCAGCAGCCAACTAGCGGGGGGGCCTGGAACCGGGGAGCTGTTTTTT TRBD2 TRBJ2-2 NA TRBV4-2
CSARDRRGGDTQYF TGCAGTGCTAGAGATCGGCGGGGGGGCGATACGCAGTATTTT TRBD2 TRBJ2-3 many TRBV20-1
CASSLGEEGGIQYF TGTGCCAGCAGTTTAGGGGAGGAGGGGGGCATTCAGTACTTC NA TRBJ2-4 NA TRBV28
CASSTGAQGPQHF TGTGCCAGTAGCACGGGCGCGCAGGGGCCCCAGCATTTT NA TRBJ1-5 NA TRBV6-1
CASGLAGGSEQFF TGTGCCAGCGGGCTAGCGGGGGGGTCTGAGCAGTTCTTC TRBD2 TRBJ2-1 NA TRBV3-1
CASSLAKGASYNEQFF TGCGCCAGCAGCTTGGCCAAAGGTGCCTCCTACAATGAGCAGTTCTTC NA TRBJ2-1 few TRBV5-1